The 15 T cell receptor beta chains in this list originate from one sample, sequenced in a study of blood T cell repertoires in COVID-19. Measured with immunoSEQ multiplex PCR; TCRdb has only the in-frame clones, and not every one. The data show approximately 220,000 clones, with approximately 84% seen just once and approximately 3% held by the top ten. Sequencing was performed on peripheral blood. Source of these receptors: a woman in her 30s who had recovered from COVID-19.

The CDR3 here is CAITPGLESYEQYF. CDR3 DNA sequence: TGTGCCATCACTCCGGGACTCGAATCCTACGAGCAGTACTTC. This sequence joins TRBV10-3 and TRBJ2-7; perhaps TRBD2 as D (6 bases). Trimming left V 7 bases short and J 1 base short, with 14 bases between. Germline values: CDR1 ENHRY, CDR2 SYGVKD. This CDR3 comprises 14 residues.

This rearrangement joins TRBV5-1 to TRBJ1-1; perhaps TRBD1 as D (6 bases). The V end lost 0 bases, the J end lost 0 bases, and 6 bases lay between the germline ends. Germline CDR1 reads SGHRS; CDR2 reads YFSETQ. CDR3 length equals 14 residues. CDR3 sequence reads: CASSLGGLNTEAFF. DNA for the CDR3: TGCGCCAGCAGCTTGGGGGGGCTGAACACTGAAGCTTTCTTT.

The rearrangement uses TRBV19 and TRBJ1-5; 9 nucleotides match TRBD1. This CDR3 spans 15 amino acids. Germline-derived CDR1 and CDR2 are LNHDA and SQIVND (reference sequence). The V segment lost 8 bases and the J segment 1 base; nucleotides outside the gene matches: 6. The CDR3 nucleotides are TGTGCCAGTCGCCATGGGACAGGGAGCAATCAGCCCCAGCATTTT. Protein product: CASRHGTGSNQPQHF.

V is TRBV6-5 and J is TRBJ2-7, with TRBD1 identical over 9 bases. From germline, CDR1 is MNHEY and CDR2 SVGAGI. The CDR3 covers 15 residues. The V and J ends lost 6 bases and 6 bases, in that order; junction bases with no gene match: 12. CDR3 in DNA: TGTGCCAGCAGAGCAGGCGGACAGGGGCCCTCCGAGCAGTACTTC. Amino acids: CASRAGGQGPSEQYF.

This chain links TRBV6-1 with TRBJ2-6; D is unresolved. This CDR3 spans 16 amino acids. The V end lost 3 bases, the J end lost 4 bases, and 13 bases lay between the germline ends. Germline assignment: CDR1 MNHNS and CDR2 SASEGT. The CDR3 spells CASSDFTASGANVLTF. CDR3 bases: TGTGCCAGCAGTGATTTTACAGCCTCGGGGGCCAACGTCCTGACTTTC.

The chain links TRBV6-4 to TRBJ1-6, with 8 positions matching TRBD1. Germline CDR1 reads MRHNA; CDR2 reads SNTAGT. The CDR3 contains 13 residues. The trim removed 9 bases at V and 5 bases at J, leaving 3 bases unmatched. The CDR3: CASYRGDNSPLHF. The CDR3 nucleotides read TGTGCCAGTTACAGGGGGGATAATTCACCCCTCCACTTT.

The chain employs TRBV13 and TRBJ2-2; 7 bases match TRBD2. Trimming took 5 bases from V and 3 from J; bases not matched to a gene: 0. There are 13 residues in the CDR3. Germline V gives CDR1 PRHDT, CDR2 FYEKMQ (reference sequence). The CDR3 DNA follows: TGTGCCAGCAGCCGGGGGGACACCGGGGAGCTGTTTTTT. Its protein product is CASSRGDTGELFF.

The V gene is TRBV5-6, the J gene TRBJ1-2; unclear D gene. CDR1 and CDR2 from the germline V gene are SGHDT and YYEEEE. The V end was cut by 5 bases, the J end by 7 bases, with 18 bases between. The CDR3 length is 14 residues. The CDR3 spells CASRPAGLWGGYTF. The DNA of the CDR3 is TGTGCCAGCAGGCCCGCGGGCCTCTGGGGTGGCTACACCTTC.

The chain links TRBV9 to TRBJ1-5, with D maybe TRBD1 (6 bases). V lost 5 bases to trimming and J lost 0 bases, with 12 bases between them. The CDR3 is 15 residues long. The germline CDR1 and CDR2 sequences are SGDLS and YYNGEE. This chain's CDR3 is CASSKGGNSNQPQHF. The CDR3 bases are TGTGCCAGCAGTAAGGGGGGGAATAGCAATCAGCCCCAGCATTTT.

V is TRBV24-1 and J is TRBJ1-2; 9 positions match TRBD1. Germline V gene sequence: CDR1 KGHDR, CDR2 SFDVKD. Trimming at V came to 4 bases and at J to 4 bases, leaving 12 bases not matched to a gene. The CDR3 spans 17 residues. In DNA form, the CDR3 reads TGTGCCACCAGTGACGCACAACCGGGACAGGGAGGCTATGGCTACACCTTC. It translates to CATSDAQPGQGGYGYTF.

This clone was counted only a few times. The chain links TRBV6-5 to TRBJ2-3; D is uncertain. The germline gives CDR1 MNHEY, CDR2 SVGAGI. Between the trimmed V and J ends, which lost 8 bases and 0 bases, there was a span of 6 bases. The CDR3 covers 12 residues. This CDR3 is CASARSTDTQYF. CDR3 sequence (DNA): TGTGCCAGCGCTAGGAGCACAGATACGCAGTATTTT.

CDR3 nucleotides: TGTGCCAGCAGTCTAGCGGGGGGGGATACGCAGTATTTT. Protein: CASSLAGGDTQYF. The J gene is TRBJ2-3, the V gene TRBV2; TRBD2 matches 12 bases. Germline CDR1 and CDR2: SNHLY and FYNNEI. The CDR3 is 13 residues long. J lost 6 bases, V lost 5 bases, and 0 bases had no gene match.

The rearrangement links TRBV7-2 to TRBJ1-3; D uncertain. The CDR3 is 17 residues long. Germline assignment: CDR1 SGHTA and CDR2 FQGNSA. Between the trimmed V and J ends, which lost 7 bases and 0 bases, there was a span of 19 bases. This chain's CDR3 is CASTYRHEAYSGNTIYF. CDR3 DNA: TGTGCCAGCACTTACCGTCACGAAGCCTACTCTGGAAACACCATATATTTT.

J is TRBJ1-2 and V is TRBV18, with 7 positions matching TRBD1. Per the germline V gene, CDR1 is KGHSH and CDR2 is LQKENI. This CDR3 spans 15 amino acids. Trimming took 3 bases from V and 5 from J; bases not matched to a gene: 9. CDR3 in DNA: TGTGCCAGCTCACCTCGGACAGGAGCGGCTTATGGCTACACCTTC. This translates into CASSPRTGAAYGYTF.

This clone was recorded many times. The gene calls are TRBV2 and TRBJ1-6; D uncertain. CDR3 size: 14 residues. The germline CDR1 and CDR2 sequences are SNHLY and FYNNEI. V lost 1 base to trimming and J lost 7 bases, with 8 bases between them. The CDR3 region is CASSEVSDNSPLHF. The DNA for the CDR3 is TGTGCCAGCAGTGAAGTCAGCGACAATTCACCCCTCCACTTT.